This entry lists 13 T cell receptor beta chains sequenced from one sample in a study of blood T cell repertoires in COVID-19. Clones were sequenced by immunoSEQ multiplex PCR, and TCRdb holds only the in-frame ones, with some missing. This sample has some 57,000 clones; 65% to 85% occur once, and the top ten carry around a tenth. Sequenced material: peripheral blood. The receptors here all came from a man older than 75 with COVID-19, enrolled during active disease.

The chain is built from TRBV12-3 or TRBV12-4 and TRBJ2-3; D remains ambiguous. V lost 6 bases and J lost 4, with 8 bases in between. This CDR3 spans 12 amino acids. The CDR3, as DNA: TGTGCCAGCAGCCGGTTGTCAGATACGCAGTATTTT. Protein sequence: CASSRLSDTQYF.

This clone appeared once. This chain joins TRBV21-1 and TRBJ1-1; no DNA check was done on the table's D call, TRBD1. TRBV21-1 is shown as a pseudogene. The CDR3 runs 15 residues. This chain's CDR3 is CASSPRTGNITEAFF. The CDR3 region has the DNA TGTGCCAGCAGCCCCCGGACAGGCAACATCACTGAAGCTTTCTTT.

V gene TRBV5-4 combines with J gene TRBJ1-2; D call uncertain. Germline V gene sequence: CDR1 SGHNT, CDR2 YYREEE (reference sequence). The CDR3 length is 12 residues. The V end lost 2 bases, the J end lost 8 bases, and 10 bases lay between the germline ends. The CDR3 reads CASSLDLAGYTF. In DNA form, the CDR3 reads TGTGCCAGCAGCTTAGATTTAGCGGGCTACACCTTC. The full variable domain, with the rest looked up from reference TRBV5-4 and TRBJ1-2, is ETGVTQSPTHLIKTRGQQVTLRCSSQSGHNTVSWYQQALGQGPQFIFQYYREEENGRGNFPPRFSGLQFPNYSSELNVNALELDDSALYLCASSLDLAGYTFGSGTRLTVV.

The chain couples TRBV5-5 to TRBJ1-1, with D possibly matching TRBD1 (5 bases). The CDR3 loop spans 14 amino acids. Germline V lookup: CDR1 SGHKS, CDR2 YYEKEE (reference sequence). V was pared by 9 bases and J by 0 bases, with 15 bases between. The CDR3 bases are TGTGCCACCTTGACAGACCTCATGAACACTGAAGCTTTCTTT. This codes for CATLTDLMNTEAFF.

CDR3: CASSQDTIAYDTQYF. CDR3 nucleotides: TGTGCCAGCAGCCAAGATACTATCGCCTACGATACGCAGTATTTT. The rearrangement joins TRBV3-1 (or the pseudogene TRBV3-2) to TRBJ2-3; the D is unclear. Germline loops: CDR1 LGHDT, CDR2 YNNKEL (reference sequence). This CDR3 region has 15 residues. Deletions cut 0 bases from V and 6 bases from J, with 13 bases between.

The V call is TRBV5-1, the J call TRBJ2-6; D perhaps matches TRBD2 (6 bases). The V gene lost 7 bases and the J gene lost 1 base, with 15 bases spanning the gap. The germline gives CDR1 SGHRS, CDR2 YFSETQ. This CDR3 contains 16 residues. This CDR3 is CASSMGGESGANVLTF. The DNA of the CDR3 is TGCGCCAGCTCAATGGGGGGTGAATCTGGGGCCAACGTCCTGACTTTC.

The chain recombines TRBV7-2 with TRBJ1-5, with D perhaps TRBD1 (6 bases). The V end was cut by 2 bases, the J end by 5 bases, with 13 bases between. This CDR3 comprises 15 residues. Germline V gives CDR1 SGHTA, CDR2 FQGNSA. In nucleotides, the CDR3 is TGTGCCAGCAGCTTAAGGGGGATGGGGGATCAGCCCCAGCATTTT. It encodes CASSLRGMGDQPQHF.

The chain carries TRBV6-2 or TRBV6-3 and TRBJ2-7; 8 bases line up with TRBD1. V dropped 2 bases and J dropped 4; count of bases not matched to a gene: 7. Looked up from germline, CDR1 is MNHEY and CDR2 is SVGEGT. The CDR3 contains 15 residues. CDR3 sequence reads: CASSYLDRGLYEQYV. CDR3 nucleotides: TGTGCCAGCAGTTACCTTGACAGGGGTCTGTACGAGCAGTACGTC.

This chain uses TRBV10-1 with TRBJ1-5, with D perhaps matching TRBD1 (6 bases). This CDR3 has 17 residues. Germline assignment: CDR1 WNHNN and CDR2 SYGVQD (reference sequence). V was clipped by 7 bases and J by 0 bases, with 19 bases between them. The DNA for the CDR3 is TGCGCCAGCATCTCCGTCAGGGGATCCTATAGCAATCAGCCCCAGCATTTT. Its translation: CASISVRGSYSNQPQHF.

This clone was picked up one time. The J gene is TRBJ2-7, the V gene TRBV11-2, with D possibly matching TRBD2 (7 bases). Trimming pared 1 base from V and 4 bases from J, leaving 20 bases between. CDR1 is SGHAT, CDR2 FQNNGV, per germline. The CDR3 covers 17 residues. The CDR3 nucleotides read TGTGCCAGCAGCTTAGCGGGGGGCGGGGCAGGGCTGTACGAGCAGTACTTC. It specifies CASSLAGGGAGLYEQYF.

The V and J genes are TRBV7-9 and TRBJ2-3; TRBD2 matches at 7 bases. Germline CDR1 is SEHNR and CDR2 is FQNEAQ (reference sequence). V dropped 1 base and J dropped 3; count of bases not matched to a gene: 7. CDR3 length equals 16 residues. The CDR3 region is CASSLVVGGLTDTQYF. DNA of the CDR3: TGTGCCAGCAGCTTAGTGGTGGGAGGGCTAACAGATACGCAGTATTTT.

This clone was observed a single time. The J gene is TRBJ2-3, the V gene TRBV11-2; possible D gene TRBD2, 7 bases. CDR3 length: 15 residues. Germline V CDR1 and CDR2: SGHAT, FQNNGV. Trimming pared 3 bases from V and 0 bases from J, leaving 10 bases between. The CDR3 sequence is CASSLEGGSTDTQYF. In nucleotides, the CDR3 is TGTGCCAGCAGCTTGGAGGGGGGGAGCACAGATACGCAGTATTTT.

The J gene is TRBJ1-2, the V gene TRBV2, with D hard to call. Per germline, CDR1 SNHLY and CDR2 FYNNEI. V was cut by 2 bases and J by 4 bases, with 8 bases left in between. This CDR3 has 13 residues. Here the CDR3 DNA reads TGTGCCAGCAGTGAAATTCCGGGCTATGGCTACACCTTC. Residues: CASSEIPGYGYTF.